This section outlines one T cell receptor (beta chain) sequence together with its context. The entry originates in a study of blood T cell repertoires in COVID-19. Study-wide context: From the United States, Italy and Spain came samples of acute and convalescent COVID-19. T cells, B-cell-depleted T cells, or PBMCs supplied cDNA or gDNA.

In the original analysis: Estimation of nucleated cell counts relied on the amplification of reference gene primers. Data came from immunoSEQ multiplex PCR; TCRdb stores just in-frame clones and leaves some out. For V, J and clone size, that table is used; D and trimming come from the DNA. In the table there are about 190,000 clones, 80% to 90% of which are singletons. Germline values: CDR1 LGHDT, CDR2 YNNKEL (reference sequence). The CDR3 runs 13 residues. Trimming stripped 1 base from V and 4 bases from J, with 6 bases between. The gene calls are TRBV3-1 (or the pseudogene TRBV3-2) and TRBJ2-3; no firm D call. The source of this sequence is a man aged 25-45 years with acute or convalescent COVID-19. Sequencing input: peripheral blood. The CDR3 region has the DNA TGTGCCAGCAGCCAAGTCCGGGCAGATACGCAGTATTTT. Amino acids: CASSQVRADTQYF.